This TCR beta chain was observed in a study of blood T cell repertoires in COVID-19 (dated by TCRdb to about 2020). For the wider study: Samples covering the acute and convalescent phases of COVID-19 were provided by collaborators in the United States, Italy and Spain. The material from the prospective study consisted of cDNA or gDNA derived from T cells, B-cell-depleted T cells, or PBMCs. The dataset comprised deeply sampled blood TCRbeta repertoires from subjects exposed to, actively infected with, or recovered from COVID-19. The repertoires were released in a freely available public database intended as a resource for research on the immune response to SARS-CoV-2. Samples came from the ongoing ImmuneRACE study (first 160 participants) plus 1,254 subjects from 6 global collaborators. A de-identified subject ID, COVID-19 status, age in years and sex were almost always included in the sample metadata. Where HLA class I and class II types were available, the types were taken from metadata supplied by the sample provider, not from assay-based typing.

In the prospective study, participants were about 18 to 100 years old, resided in 24 geographic areas of the United States, and were enrolled through a virtual design. Cohort assignment in the prospective study relied on participant-reported clinical history from a screening survey and a study questionnaire. Exposed participants had been in contact, within 2 weeks of entering the study, with a person who had a PCR-confirmed or clinician-diagnosed case of COVID-19. Mobile phlebotomists in the prospective study collected whole blood, serum and a nasopharyngeal or oropharyngeal swab from every participant. Prospective study participants could optionally give additional blood draws and questionnaires over a roughly two-month period. Prospective study blood samples were shipped either frozen or at room temperature before DNA extraction. As to this clone: This receptor's antigen is unknown. No per-base quality is available; no much larger clone lies one base away.

Points the paper makes about the study in general: How much clinical and demographic metadata was included differed by source and by participant, and the metadata was provided uncurated.

Via the germline V gene (reference sequence), CDR1 is SEHNR and CDR2 FQNEAQ. The CDR3 measures 15 amino acids from cysteine to phenylalanine. The retained sequence is limited to the CDR3, 45 bases, with the frame set at the first base. Trimming accounts for 5 bases at V and 8 bases at J, while the number of junction bases matched to no gene is 9. The immunoSEQ Assay, a bias-controlled multiplex PCR, was used to amplify TCRbeta CDR3 regions from genomic DNA. The original methods were these. Nucleated cell counts per sample were estimated from amplification of reference gene primers within the assay. Sequence reads were collapsed and filtered to measure the absolute abundance of every unique TCRbeta CDR3 rearrangement. For each sample, productive Simpson clonality was calculated by taking the square root of Simpson's diversity index across productive rearrangements. In its TCRdb copy, this immuneACCESS table keeps in-frame sequences only and misses some clones. Where compared with another copy, unresolved V genes explain less than half of these, and the others have no known cause. V, J and clone size were drawn from that table, and D and trimming were deduced from the DNA. This sample comprises 350,000 to 450,000 clones, 80% to 95% of them detected only once. More than 0.85% of the sample lies in the top ten.

Sequencing input: PBMCs or T cells enriched from blood (not recorded which). Recombination connected TRBV7-9 to TRBJ2-1; 10 of the junction bases match TRBD2. This clonotype originated in a woman aged 40 to 55 who had been exposed to COVID-19. The CDR3 protein is CASSHGLAEGYEQFF. The base sequence is TGTGCCAGCAGCCATGGACTAGCGGAAGGCTATGAGCAGTTCTTC.